This TCR beta chain comes out of a study of tumor and adjacent non-tumor tissue in lung cancer. Whole-study context: On average, productive TCRbeta reads reached roughly 4.2 million per sample. Study-level points and caveats: TCR diversity was significantly greater in tumor than normal lung tissue. Tumor repertoires had a smaller top 100 clone share than normal lung.

The table lists this clonotype with many counts. Its matching antigen is unknown. RNA was extracted from bulk tissue without any cell sorting. Donors were chemotherapy-naive, newly diagnosed lung cancer surgical patients in China, August–November 2014. Three rounds of nested PCR, following a modified ARM-PCR protocol, produced the TCRbeta library. Each CDR3 protein is one row after TCRdb ran MiXCR on the multiplex PCR reads. The table lists approximately 76,000 distinct CDR3 sequences, about two thirds of them singletons. V was clipped by 6 bases and J by 7 bases, with 14 bases between them. This CDR3 comprises 13 residues. Germline V lookup: CDR1 SGHNT, CDR2 YYREEE (reference sequence).

What was sequenced was lung tumor tissue. V and J are TRBV5-4 and TRBJ2-4; D gene unclear. The clonotype comes from a woman between 65 and 79 years old with non-small cell lung cancer. The CDR3 coding sequence is TGTGCCAGCACGACCACCGGTATTAACATTCAGTACTTC. Its translation: CASTTTGINIQYF.